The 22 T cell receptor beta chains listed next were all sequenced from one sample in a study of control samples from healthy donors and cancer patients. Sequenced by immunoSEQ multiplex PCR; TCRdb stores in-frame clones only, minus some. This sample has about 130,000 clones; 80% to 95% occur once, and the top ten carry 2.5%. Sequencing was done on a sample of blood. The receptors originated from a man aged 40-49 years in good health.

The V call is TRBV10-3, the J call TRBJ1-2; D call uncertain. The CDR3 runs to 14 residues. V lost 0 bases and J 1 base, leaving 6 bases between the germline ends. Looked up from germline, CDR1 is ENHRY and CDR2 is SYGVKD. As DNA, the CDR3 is TGTGCCATCAGTGAGTCGCCCAATAACTATGGCTACACCTTC. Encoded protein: CAISESPNNYGYTF.

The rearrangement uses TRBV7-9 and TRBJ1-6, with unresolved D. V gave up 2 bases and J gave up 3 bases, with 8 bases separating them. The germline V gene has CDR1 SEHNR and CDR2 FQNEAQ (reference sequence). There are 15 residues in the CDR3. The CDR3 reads CASSLSTDYNSPLHF. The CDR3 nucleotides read TGTGCCAGCAGCTTATCCACAGACTATAATTCACCCCTCCACTTT. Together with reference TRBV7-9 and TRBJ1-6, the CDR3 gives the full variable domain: DTGVSQNPRHKITKRGQNVTFRCDPISEHNRLYWYRQTLGQGPEFLTYFQNEAQLEKSRLLSDRFSAERPKGSFSTLEIQRTEQGDSAMYLCASSLSTDYNSPLHFGNGTRLTVT.

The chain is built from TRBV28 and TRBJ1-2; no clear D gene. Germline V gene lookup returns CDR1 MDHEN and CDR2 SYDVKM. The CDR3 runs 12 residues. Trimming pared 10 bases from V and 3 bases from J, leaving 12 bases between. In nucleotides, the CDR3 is TGTGCCACCCGAGCGGTCTACTATGGCTACACCTTC. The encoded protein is CATRAVYYGYTF.

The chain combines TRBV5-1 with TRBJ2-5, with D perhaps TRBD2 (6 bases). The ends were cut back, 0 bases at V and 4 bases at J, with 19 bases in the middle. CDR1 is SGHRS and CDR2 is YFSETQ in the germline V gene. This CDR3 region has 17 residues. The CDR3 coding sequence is TGCGCCAGCAGCTTGGTGGGAGCGCGGGGATCGGTAGAGACCCAGTACTTC. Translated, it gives CASSLVGARGSVETQYF.

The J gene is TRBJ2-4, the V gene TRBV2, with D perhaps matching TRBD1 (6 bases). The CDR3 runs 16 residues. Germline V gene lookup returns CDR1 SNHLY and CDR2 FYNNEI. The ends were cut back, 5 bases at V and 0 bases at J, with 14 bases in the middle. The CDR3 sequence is CASSSTGLLAKNIQYF. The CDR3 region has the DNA TGTGCCAGCAGTTCGACAGGACTTTTAGCCAAAAACATTCAGTACTTC.

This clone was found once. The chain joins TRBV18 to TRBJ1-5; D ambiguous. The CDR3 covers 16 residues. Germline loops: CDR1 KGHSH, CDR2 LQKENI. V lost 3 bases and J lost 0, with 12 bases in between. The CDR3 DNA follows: TGTGCCAGCTCACCGACCGCCACGGGTAGCAATCAGCCCCAGCATTTT. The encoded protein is CASSPTATGSNQPQHF.

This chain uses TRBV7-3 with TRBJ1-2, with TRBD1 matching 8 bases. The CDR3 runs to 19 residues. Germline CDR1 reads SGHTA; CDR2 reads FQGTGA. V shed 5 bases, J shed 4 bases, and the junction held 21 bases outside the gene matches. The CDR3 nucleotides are TGTGCCAGCAGCATACCGTCGGAGGACAGGGATCAAGGAGGCTATGGCTACACCTTC. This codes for CASSIPSEDRDQGGYGYTF.

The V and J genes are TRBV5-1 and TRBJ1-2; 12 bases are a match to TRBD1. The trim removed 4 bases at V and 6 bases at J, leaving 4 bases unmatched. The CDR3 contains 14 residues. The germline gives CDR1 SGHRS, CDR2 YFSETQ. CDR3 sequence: CASSRDRGRDGYTF. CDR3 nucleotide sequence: TGCGCCAGCAGCCGGGACAGGGGGCGCGATGGCTACACCTTC.

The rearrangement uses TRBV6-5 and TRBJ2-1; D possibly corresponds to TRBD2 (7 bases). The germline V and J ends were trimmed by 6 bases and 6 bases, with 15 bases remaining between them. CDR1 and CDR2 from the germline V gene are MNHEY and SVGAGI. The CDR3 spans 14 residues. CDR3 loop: CASRWAGAGNEQFF. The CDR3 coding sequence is TGTGCCAGCAGATGGGCGGGGGCTGGCAATGAGCAGTTCTTC.

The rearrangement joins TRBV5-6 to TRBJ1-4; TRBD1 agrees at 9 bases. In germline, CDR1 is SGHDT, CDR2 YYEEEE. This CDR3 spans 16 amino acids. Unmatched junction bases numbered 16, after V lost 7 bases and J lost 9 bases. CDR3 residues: CASFPYSRDRDQKLFF. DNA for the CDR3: TGTGCCAGCTTCCCCTACTCCCGGGACAGGGATCAAAAACTGTTTTTT.

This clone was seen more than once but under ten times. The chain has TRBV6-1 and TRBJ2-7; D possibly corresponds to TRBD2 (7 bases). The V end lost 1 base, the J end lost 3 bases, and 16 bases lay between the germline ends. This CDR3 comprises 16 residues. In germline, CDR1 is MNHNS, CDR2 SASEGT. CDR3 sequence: CASSEVLGGGRYEQYF. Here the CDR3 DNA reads TGTGCCAGCAGTGAAGTACTTGGCGGGGGCCGCTACGAGCAGTACTTC.

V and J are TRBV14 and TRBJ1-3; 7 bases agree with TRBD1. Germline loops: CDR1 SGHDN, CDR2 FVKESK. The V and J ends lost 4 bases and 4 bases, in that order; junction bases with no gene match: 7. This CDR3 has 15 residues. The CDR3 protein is CASSPLDRKGNTIYF. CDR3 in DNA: TGTGCCAGCAGCCCCTTGGACAGGAAAGGAAACACCATATATTTT.

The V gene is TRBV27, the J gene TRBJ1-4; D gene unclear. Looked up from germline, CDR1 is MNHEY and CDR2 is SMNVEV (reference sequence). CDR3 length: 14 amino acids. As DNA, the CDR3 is TGTGAGACCTTTTCCCGGGGTACTAATGAAAAACTGTTTTTT. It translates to CETFSRGTNEKLFF.

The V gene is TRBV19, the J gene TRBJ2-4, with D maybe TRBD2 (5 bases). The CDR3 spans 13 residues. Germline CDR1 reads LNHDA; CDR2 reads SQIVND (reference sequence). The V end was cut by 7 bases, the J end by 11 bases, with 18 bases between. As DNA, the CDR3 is TGTGCCAGTAATCCTACCGGGGTTGTGGTTCAGTACTTC. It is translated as CASNPTGVVVQYF.

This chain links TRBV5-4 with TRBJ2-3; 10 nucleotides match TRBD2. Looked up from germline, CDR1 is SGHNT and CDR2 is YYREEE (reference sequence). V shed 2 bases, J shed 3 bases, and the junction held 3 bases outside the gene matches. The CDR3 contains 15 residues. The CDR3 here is CASSFPSGGTDTQYF. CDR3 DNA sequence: TGTGCCAGCAGCTTTCCTAGCGGGGGAACAGATACGCAGTATTTT.

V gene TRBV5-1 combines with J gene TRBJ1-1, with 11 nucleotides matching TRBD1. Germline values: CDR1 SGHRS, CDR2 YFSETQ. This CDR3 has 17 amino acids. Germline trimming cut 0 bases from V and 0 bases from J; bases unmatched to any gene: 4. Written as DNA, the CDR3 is TGCGCCAGCAGCTTGGGTGGACAGGGGGCAATGAACACTGAAGCTTTCTTT. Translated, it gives CASSLGGQGAMNTEAFF. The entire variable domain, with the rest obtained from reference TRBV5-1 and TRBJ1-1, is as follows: KAGVTQTPRYLIKTRGQQVTLSCSPISGHRSVSWYQQTPGQGLQFLFEYFSETQRNKGNFPGRFSGRQFSNSRSEMNVSTLELGDSALYLCASSLGGQGAMNTEAFFGQGTRLTVV.

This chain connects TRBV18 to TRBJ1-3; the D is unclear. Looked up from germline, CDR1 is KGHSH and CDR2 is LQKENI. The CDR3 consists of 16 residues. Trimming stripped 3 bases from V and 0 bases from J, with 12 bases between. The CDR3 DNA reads TGTGCCAGCTCACCGATGGCCCCTATCTCTGGAAACACCATATATTTT. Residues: CASSPMAPISGNTIYF.

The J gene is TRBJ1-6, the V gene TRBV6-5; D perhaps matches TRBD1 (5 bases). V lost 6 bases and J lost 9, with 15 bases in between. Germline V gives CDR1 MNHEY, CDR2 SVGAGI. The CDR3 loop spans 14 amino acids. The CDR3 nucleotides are TGTGCCAGCAGGGGGGAGGCATTAGGTTCACCCCTCCACTTT. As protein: CASRGEALGSPLHF.

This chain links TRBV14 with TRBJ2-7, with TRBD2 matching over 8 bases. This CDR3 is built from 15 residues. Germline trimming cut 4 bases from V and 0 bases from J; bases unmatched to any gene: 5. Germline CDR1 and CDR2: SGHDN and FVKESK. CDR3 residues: CASSPFSGGSYEQYF. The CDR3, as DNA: TGTGCCAGCAGCCCTTTCAGCGGGGGCTCCTACGAGCAGTACTTC.

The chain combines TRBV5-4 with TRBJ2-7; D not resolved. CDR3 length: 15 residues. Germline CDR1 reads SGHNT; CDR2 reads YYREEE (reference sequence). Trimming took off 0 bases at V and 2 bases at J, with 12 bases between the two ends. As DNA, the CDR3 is TGTGCCAGCAGCTTGGGATGGGCTGATACCTACGAGCAGTACTTC. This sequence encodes CASSLGWADTYEQYF.

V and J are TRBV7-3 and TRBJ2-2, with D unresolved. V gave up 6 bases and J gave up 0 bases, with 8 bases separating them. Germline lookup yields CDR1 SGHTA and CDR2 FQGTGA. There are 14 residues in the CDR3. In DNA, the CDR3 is TGTGCCAGCAGGATTGGATCGAACACCGGGGAGCTGTTTTTT. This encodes CASRIGSNTGELFF.

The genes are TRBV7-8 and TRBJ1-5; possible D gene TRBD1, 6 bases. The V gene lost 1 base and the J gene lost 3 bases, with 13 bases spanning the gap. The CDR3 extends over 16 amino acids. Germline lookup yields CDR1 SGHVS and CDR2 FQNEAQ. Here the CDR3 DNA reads TGTGCCAGCAGCTTAGGCTCTCAGGGGTTCAATCAGCCCCAGCATTTT. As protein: CASSLGSQGFNQPQHF. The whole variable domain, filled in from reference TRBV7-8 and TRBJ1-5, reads GAGVSQSPRYKVAKRGQDVALRCDPISGHVSLFWYQQALGQGPEFLTYFQNEAQLDKSGLPSDRFFAERPEGSVSTLKIQRTQQEDSAVYLCASSLGSQGFNQPQHFGDGTRLSIL.